The clone carrying this T cell receptor (beta chain) was observed a few times. The data originate from a study of control samples from healthy donors and cancer patients. Data came from immunoSEQ multiplex PCR; TCRdb stores just in-frame clones and leaves some out. The table includes about 29,000 clones, 70% to 90% detected once. V lost 3 bases and J lost 6, with 24 bases in between. The CDR3 totals 17 residues. Germline V gene sequence: CDR1 MDHEN, CDR2 SYDVKM. Sequenced: formalin-fixed, paraffin-embedded tissue. The TCR was taken from a female donor with melanoma. The chain uses TRBV28 and TRBJ2-7; a weak D match, TRBD2 (5 bases). CDR3 nucleotides: TGTGCCAGCAGTTTCTGGGGAAGACATTTTCGGGATCCCGAGCAGTACTTC. It translates to CASSFWGRHFRDPEQYF.